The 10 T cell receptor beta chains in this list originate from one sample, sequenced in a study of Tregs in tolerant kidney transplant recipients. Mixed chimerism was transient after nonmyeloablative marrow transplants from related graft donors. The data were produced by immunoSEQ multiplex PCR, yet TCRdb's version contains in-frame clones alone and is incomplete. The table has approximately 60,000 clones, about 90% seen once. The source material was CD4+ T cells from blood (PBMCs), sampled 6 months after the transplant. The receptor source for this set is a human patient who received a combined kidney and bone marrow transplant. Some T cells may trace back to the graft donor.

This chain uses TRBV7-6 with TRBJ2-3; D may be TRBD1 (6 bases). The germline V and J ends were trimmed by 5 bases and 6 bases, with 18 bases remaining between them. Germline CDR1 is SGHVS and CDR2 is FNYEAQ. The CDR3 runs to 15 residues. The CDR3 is CASSRAGALLDTQYF. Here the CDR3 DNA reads TGTGCCAGCAGCCGGGCAGGGGCCCTTTTGGATACGCAGTATTTT.

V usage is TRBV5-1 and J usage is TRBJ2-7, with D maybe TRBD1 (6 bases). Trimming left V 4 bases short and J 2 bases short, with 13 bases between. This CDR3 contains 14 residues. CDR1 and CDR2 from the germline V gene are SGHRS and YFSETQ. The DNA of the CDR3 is TGCGCCAGCAGCACCGGACAGCCTACCTACGAGCAGTACTTC. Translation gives CASSTGQPTYEQYF. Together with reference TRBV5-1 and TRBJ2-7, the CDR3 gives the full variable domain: KAGVTQTPRYLIKTRGQQVTLSCSPISGHRSVSWYQQTPGQGLQFLFEYFSETQRNKGNFPGRFSGRQFSNSRSEMNVSTLELGDSALYLCASSTGQPTYEQYFGPGTRLTVT.

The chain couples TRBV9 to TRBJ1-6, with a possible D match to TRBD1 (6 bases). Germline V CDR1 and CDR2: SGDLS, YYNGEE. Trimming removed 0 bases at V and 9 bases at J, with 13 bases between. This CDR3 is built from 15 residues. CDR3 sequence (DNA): TGTGCCAGCAGCGTAGCCGGACAGAGTGGTTCACCCCTCCACTTT. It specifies CASSVAGQSGSPLHF.

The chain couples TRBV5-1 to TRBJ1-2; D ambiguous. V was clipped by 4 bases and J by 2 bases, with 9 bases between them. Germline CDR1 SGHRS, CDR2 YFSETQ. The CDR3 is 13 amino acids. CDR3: CASSVYTNYGYTF. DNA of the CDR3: TGCGCCAGCAGCGTGTATACAAACTATGGCTACACCTTC. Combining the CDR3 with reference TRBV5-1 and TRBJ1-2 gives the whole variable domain KAGVTQTPRYLIKTRGQQVTLSCSPISGHRSVSWYQQTPGQGLQFLFEYFSETQRNKGNFPGRFSGRQFSNSRSEMNVSTLELGDSALYLCASSVYTNYGYTFGSGTRLTVV.

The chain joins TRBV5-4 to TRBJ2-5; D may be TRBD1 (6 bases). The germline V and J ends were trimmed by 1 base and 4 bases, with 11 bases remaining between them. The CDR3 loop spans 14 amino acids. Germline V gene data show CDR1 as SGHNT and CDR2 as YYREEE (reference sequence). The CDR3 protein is CASSLKGVPETQYF. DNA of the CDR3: TGTGCCAGCAGCTTGAAGGGGGTCCCAGAGACCCAGTACTTC.

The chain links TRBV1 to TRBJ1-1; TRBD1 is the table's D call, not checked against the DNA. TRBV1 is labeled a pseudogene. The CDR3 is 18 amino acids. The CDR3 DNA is TGCACCAGCAGCCAAAAGGGTGACAGGCCGTTACTTAACACTGAAGCTTTCTTT. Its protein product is CTSSQKGDRPLLNTEAFF.

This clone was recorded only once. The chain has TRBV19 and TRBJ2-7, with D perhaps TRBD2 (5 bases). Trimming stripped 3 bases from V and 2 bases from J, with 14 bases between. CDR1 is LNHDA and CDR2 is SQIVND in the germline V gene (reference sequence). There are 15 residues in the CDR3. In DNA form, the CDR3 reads TGTGCCAGTAGTATTACTTTCGGGGTTCCCTACGAGCAGTACTTC. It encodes CASSITFGVPYEQYF.

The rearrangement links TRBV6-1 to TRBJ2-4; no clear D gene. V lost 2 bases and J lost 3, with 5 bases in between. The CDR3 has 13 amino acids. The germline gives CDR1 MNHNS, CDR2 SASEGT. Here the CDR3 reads CASSEYVKNIQYF. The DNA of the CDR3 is TGTGCCAGCAGTGAATATGTCAAAAACATTCAGTACTTC.

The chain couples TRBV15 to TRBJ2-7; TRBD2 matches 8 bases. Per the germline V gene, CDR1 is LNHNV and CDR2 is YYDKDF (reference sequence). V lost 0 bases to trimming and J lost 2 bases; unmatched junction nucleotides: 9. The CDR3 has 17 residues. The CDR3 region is CATSRDRVSGGAYEQYF. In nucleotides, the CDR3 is TGTGCCACCAGCAGAGATCGAGTTTCCGGGGGGGCCTACGAGCAGTACTTC.

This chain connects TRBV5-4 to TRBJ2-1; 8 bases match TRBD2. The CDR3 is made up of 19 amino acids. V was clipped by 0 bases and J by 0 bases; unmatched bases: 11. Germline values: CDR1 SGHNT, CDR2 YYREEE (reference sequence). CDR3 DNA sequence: TGTGCCAGCAGCTTGGCTCTAGCGGGCCACTTAAGCTCCTACAATGAGCAGTTCTTC. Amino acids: CASSLALAGHLSSYNEQFF.